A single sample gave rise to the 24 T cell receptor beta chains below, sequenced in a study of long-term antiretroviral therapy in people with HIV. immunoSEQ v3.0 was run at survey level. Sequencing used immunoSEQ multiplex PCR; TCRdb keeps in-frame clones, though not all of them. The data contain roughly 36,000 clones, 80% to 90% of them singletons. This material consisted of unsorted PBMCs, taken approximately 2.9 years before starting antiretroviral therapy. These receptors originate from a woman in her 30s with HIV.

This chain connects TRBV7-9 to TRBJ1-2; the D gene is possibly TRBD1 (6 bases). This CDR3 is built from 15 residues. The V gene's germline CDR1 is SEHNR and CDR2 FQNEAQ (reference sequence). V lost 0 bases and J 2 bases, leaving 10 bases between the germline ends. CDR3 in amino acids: CASSLARGDNYGYTF. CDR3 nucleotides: TGTGCCAGCAGCTTAGCGAGGGGGGACAACTATGGCTACACCTTC.

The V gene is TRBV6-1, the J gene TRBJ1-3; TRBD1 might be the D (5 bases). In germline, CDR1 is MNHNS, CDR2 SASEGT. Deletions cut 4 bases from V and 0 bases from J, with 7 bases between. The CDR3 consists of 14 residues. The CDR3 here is CASSVDSSGNTIYF. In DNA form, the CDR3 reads TGTGCCAGCAGTGTCGACAGCTCTGGAAACACCATATATTTT.

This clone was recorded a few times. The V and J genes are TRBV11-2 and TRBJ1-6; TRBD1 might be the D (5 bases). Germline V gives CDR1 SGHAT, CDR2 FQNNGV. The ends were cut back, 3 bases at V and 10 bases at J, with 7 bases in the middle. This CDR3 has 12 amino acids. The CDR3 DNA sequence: TGTGCCAGCAGCTTCGGGGACTCACCCCTCCACTTT. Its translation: CASSFGDSPLHF.

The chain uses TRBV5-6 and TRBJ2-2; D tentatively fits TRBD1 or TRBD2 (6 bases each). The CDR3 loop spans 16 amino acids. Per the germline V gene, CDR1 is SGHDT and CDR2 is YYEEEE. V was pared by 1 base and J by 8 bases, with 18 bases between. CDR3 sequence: CASSLRGLTTGGELFF. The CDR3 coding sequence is TGTGCCAGCAGCTTGCGGGGGCTGACTACCGGAGGGGAGCTGTTTTTT.

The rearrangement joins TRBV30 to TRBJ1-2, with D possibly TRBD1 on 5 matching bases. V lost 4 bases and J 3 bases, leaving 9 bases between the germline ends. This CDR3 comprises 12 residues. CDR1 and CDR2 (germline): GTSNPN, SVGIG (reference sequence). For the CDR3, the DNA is TGTGCCTGGAAGGGGCGAGACTATGGCTACACCTTC. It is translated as CAWKGRDYGYTF.

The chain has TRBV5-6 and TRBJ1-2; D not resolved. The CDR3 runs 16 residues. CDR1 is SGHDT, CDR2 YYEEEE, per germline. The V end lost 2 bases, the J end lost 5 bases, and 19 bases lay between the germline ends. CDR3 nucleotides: TGTGCCAGCAGCTTTGGACGAAACAACTACCTATATGGCTACACCTTC. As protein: CASSFGRNNYLYGYTF.

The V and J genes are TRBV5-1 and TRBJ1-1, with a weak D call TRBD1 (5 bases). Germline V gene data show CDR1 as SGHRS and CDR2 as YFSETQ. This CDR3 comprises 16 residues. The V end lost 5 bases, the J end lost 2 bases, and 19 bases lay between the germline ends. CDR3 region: CASRGGRESFNTEAFF. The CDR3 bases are TGCGCCAGCAGGGGTGGCAGGGAATCGTTTAACACTGAAGCTTTCTTT.

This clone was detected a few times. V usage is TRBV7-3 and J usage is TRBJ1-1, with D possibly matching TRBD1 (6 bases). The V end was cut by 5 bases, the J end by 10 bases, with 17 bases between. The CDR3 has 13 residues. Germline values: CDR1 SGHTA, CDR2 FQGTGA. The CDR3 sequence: CASSPPSGQGAFF. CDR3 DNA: TGTGCCAGCAGCCCCCCGTCGGGACAAGGAGCTTTCTTT.

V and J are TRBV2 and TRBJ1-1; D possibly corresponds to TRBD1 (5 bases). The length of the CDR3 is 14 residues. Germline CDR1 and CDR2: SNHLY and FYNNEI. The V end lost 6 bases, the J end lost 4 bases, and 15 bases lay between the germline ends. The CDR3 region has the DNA TGTGCCAGCAGAGGGCTTAGACAGACCACTGAAGCTTTCTTT. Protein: CASRGLRQTTEAFF. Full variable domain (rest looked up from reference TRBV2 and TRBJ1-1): EPEVTQTPSHQVTQMGQEVILRCVPISNHLYFYWYRQILGQKVEFLVSFYNNEISEKSEIFDDQFSVERPDGSNFTLKIRSTKLEDSAMYFCASRGLRQTTEAFFGQGTRLTVV.

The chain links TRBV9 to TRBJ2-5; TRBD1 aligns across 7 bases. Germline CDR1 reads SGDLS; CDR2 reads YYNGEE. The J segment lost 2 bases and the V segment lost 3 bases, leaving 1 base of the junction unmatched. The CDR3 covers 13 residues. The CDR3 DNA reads TGTGCCAGCAGCGAGGGACAGCAAGAGACCCAGTACTTC. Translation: CASSEGQQETQYF.

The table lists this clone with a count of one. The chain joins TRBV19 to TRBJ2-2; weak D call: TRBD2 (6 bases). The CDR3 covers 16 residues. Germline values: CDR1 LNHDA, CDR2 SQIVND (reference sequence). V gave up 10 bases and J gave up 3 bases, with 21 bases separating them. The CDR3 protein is CATERDSERDTGELFF. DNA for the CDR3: TGTGCCACCGAACGGGACTCAGAACGGGACACCGGGGAGCTGTTTTTT.

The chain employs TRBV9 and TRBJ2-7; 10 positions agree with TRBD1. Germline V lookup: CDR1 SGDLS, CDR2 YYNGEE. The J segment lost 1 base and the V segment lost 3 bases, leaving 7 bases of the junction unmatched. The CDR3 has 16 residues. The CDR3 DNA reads TGTGCCAGCAGCGCCGACAGGGGGCTAGAGTCCTACGAGCAGTACTTC. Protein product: CASSADRGLESYEQYF.

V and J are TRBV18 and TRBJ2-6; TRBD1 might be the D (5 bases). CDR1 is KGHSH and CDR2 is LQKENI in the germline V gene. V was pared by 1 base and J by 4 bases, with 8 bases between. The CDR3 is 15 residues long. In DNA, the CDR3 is TGTGCCAGCTCACCACAGGGGTCGGGGGCCAACGTCCTGACTTTC. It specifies CASSPQGSGANVLTF.

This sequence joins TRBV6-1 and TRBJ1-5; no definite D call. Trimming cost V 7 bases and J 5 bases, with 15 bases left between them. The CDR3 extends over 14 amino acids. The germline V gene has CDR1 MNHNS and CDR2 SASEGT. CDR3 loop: CASTKVSGDQPQHF. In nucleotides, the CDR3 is TGTGCCAGCACGAAGGTAAGCGGCGATCAGCCCCAGCATTTT.

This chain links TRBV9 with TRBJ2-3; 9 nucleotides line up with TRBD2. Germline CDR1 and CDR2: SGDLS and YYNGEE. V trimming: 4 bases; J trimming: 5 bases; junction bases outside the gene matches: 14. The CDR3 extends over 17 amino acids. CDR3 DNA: TGTGCCAGCAGCCTCCTCCCGGGCGGGGGGGCTAAAGATACGCAGTATTTT. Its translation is CASSLLPGGGAKDTQYF. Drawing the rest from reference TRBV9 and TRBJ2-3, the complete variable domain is DSGVTQTPKHLITATGQRVTLRCSPRSGDLSVYWYQQSLDQGLQFLIQYYNGEERAKGNILERFSAQQFPDLHSELNLSSLELGDSALYFCASSLLPGGGAKDTQYFGPGTRLTVL.

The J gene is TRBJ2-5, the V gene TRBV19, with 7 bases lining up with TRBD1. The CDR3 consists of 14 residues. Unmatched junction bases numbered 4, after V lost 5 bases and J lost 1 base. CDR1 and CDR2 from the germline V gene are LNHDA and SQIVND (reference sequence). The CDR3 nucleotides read TGTGCCAGTAGTTACCGGGACAGCCAAGAGACCCAGTACTTC. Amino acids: CASSYRDSQETQYF.

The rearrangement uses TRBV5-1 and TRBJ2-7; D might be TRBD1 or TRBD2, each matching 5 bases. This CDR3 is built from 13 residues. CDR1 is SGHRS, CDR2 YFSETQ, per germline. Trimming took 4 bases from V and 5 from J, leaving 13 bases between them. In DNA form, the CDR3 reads TGCGCCAGCAGCCGGGACGGGGTTGACGAGCAGTACTTC. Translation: CASSRDGVDEQYF.

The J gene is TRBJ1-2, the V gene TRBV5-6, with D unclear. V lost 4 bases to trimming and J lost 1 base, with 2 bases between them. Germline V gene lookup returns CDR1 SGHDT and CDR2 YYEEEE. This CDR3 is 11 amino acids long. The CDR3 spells CASSLNYGYTF. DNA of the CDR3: TGTGCCAGCAGCCTTAACTATGGCTACACCTTC.

CDR3 DNA: TGTGCCAGTAGCCTTCTACAAACCTACAATGAGCAGTTCTTC. Translation: CASSLLQTYNEQFF. The chain joins TRBV19 to TRBJ2-1, with D hard to call. CDR3 length: 14 residues. From germline, CDR1 is LNHDA and CDR2 SQIVND (reference sequence). The V gene lost 6 bases and the J gene lost 2 bases, with 11 bases spanning the gap.

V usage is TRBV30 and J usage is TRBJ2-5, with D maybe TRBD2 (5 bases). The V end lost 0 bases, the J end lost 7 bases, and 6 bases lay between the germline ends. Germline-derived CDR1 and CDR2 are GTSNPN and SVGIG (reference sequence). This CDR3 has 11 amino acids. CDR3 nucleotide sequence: TGTGCCTGGAGTGTTGGAGGGACCCAGTACTTC. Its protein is CAWSVGGTQYF.

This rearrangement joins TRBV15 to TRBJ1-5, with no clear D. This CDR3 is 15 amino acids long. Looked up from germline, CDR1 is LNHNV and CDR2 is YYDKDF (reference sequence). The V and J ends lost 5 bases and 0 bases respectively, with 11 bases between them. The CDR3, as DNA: TGTGCCACCAGCCAAATATCTAATAGCAATCAGCCCCAGCATTTT. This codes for CATSQISNSNQPQHF. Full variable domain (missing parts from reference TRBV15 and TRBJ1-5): DAMVIQNPRYQVTQFGKPVTLSCSQTLNHNVMYWYQQKSSQAPKLLFHYYDKDFNNEADTPDNFQSRRPNTSFCFLDIRSPGLGDTAMYLCATSQISNSNQPQHFGDGTRLSIL.

CDR3 region: CSAPVEGIEAFF. The CDR3 DNA is TGCAGCGCCCCCGTGGAGGGGATCGAAGCTTTCTTT. J is TRBJ1-1 and V is TRBV29-1; possibly TRBD1 for D (5 bases). Germline loops: CDR1 SQVTM, CDR2 ANQGSEA. V gave up 7 bases and J gave up 8 bases, with 17 bases separating them. The CDR3 has 12 residues.

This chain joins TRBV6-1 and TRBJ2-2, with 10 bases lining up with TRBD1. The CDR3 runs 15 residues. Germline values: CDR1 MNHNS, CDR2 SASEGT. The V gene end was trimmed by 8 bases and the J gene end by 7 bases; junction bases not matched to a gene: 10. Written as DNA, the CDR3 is TGTGCCAGCCACGGGACAGGGGATCGATTCGGGGAGCTGTTTTTT. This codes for CASHGTGDRFGELFF.

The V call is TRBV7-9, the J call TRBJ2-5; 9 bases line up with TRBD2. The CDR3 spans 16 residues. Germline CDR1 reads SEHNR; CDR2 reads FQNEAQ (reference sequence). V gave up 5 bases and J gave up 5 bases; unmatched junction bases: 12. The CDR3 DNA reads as TGTGCCAGCAGCGAGCTAGGCGGGGGGGCCAGGGAGACCCAGTACTTC. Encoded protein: CASSELGGGARETQYF.